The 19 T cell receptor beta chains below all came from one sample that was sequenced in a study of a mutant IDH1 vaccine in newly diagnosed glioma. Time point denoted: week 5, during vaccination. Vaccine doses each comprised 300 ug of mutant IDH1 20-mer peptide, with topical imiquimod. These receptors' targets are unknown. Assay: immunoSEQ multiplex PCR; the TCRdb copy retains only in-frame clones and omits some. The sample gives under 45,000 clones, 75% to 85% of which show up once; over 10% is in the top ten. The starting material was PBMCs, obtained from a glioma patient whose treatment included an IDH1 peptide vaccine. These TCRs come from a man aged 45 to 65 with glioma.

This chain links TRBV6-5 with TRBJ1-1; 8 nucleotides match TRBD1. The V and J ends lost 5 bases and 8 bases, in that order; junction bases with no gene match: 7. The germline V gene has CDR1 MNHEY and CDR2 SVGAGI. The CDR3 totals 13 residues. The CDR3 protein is CASSAPGGREAFF. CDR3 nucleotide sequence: TGTGCCAGCAGTGCCCCAGGGGGCCGCGAAGCTTTCTTT.

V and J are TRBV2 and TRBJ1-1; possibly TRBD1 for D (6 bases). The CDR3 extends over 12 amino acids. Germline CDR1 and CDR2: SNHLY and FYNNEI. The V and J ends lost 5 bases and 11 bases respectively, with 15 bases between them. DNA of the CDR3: TGTGCCAGCAGTAAACCAGGGGCATTTGCTTTCTTT. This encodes CASSKPGAFAFF. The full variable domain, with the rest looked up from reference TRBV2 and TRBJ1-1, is EPEVTQTPSHQVTQMGQEVILRCVPISNHLYFYWYRQILGQKVEFLVSFYNNEISEKSEIFDDQFSVERPDGSNFTLKIRSTKLEDSAMYFCASSKPGAFAFFGQGTRLTVV.

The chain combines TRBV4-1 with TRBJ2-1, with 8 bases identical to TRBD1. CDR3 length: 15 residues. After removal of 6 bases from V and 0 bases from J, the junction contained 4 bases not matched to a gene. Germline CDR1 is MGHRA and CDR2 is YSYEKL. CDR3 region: CASSLTGVSYNEQFF. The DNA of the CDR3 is TGCGCCAGCAGTTTGACAGGGGTCTCCTACAATGAGCAGTTCTTC.

DNA of the CDR3: TGTGCCAGCAGTGACTGGGTCAGCGCCCGACCTTCACCCCTCCACTTT. As protein: CASSDWVSARPSPLHF. This chain uses TRBV6-1 with TRBJ1-6; no definite D call. The germline gives CDR1 MNHNS, CDR2 SASEGT. The CDR3 totals 16 residues. With 3 bases removed from V and 9 bases from J, the gap between germline ends came to 18 bases.

The CDR3 reads CATSQGAGNTIYF. Here the CDR3 DNA reads TGTGCCACGTCACAGGGAGCTGGAAACACCATATATTTT. The V and J genes are TRBV30 and TRBJ1-3; tentative D call: TRBD1 (6 bases). Trimming pared 8 bases from V and 2 bases from J, leaving 13 bases between. Germline CDR1 GTSNPN, CDR2 SVGIG (reference sequence). CDR3 length equals 13 residues.

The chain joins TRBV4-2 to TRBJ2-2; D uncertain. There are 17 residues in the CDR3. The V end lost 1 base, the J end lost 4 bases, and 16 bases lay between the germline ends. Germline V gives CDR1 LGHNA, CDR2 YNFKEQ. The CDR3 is CASSQGVRRLGTGELFF. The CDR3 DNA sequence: TGTGCCAGCAGCCAAGGGGTTAGGCGCCTCGGCACCGGGGAGCTGTTTTTT.

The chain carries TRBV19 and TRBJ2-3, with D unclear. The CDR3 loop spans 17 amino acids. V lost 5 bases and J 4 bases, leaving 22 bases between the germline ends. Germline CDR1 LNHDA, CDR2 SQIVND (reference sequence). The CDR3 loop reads CASSSVWVQTYSDTQYF. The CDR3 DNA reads TGTGCCAGTAGTTCCGTATGGGTACAAACATATTCAGATACGCAGTATTTT.

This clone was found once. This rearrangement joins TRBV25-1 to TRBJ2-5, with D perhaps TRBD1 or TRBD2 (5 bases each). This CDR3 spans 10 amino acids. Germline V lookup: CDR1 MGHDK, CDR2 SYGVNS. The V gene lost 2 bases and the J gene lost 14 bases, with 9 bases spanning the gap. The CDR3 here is CASSEGTVYF. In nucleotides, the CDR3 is TGTGCCAGCAGTGAAGGGACCGTATACTTC.

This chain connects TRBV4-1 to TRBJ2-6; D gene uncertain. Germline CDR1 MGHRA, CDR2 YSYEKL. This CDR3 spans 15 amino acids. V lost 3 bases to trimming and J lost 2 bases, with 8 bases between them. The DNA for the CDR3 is TGCGCCAGCAGCCAGTGGAGTACTGGGGCCAACGTCCTGACTTTC. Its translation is CASSQWSTGANVLTF.

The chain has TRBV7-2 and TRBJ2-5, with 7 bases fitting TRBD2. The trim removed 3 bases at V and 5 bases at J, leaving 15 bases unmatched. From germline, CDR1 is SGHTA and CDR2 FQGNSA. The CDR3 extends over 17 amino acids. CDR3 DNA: TGTGCCAGCAGCTTTCGGGAAGCGGGGATTATTGGGGAGACCCAGTACTTC. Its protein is CASSFREAGIIGETQYF.

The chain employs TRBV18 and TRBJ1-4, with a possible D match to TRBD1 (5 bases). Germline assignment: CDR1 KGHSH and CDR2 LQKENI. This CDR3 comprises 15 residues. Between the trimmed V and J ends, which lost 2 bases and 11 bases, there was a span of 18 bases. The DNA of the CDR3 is TGTGCCAGCTCACCAAACCGGCAGGGAGATAGCAAACTGTTTTTT. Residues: CASSPNRQGDSKLFF.

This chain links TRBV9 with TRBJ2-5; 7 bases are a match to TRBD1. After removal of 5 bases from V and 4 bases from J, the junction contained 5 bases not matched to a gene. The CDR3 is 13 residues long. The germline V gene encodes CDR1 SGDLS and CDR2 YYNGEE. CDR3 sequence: CASSARQGETQYF. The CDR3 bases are TGTGCCAGCAGTGCCAGACAGGGAGAGACCCAGTACTTC. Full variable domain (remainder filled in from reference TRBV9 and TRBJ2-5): DSGVTQTPKHLITATGQRVTLRCSPRSGDLSVYWYQQSLDQGLQFLIQYYNGEERAKGNILERFSAQQFPDLHSELNLSSLELGDSALYFCASSARQGETQYFGPGTRLLVL.

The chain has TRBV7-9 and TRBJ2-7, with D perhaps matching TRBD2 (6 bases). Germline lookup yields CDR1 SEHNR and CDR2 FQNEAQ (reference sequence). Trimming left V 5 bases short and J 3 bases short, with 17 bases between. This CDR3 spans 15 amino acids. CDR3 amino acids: CASSPSVSRHYEQYF. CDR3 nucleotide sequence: TGTGCCAGCAGCCCTAGCGTCTCGCGGCACTACGAGCAGTACTTC.

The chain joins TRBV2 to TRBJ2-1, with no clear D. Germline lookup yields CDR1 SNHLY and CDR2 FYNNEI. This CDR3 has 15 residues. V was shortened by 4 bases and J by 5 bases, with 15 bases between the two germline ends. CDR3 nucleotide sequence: TGTGCCAGCAGTGGTCCACTGGTAATGAACAATGAGCAGTTCTTC. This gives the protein CASSGPLVMNNEQFF.

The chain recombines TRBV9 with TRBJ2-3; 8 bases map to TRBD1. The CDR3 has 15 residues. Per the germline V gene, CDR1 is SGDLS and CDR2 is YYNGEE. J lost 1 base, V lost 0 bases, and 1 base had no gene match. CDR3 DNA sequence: TGTGCCAGCAGCGTAGCACAGGGGGGCACAGATACGCAGTATTTT. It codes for CASSVAQGGTDTQYF.

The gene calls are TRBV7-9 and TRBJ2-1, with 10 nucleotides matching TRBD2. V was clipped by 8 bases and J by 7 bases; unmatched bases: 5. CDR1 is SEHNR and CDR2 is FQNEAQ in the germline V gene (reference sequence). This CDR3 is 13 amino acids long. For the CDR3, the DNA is TGTGCCAGCGGAGCGGGAGGGCCAAATGAGCAGTTCTTC. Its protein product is CASGAGGPNEQFF.

The CDR3 DNA sequence: TGTGCCACCAGCGGGGGGGGTCGGGACGCGTCATACAGGGAGCAGTTCTTC. Residues: CATSGGGRDASYREQFF. This chain links TRBV15 with TRBJ2-1, with TRBD2 identical over 7 bases. The germline V gene has CDR1 LNHNV and CDR2 YYDKDF (reference sequence). CDR3 length: 17 amino acids. V lost 5 bases and J lost 10; bases outside the gene matches: 20.

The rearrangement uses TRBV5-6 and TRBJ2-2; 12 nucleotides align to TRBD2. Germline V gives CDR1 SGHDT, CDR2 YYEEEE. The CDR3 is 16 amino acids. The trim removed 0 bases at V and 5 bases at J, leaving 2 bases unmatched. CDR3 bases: TGTGCCAGCAGCTTGGGGACTAGCGGGGTAACCGGGGAGCTGTTTTTT. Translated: CASSLGTSGVTGELFF.

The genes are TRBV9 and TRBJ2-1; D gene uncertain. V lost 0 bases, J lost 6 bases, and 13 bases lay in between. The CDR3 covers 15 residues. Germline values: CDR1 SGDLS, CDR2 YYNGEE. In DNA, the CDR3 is TGTGCCAGCAGCGTAGGGTCTGGGTATTCCAATGAGCAGTTCTTC. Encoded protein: CASSVGSGYSNEQFF.